The 24 T cell receptor beta chains given below trace back to one sample, sequenced in a study of response to subunit inactivated influenza vaccine (dated by TCRdb to the late 2010s). The library was made by RT-PCR. Sequencing used an Illumina HiSeq 2500. In TCRdb, the public reads were trimmed at Q25 with fastp and aligned with MiXCR, with productive beta chains retained. Rows with a matching CDR3 protein are joined into one entry that keeps the most common DNA and genes. Present in this sample are more than 500,000 distinct CDR3 sequences, approximately 10% of which were seen just once. The ten largest account for 8% to 13% of the sample. The sample was also linked to a second study, of T cells expressing NK-cell markers. According to the second study: TCR beta cDNA libraries were prepared using 5'RACE template switching, which introduced a universal primer site and unique molecular identifiers.

The material sequenced was PBMCs from blood, taken on the day of vaccination. The receptors were sampled from a man aged 45-65 years who received an inactivated influenza vaccine. Donor details come from another sample of the same person, matched by shared clones.

This clonotype has more than one count but fewer than ten. The V call is TRBV20-1, the J call TRBJ1-5; D gene unclear. CDR3 length equals 12 residues. The V gene lost 3 bases and the J gene lost 5 bases, with 8 bases spanning the gap. From germline, CDR1 is DFQATT and CDR2 SNEGSKA (reference sequence). The CDR3 protein is CSASKRDQPQHF. In DNA, the CDR3 is TGCAGTGCTAGCAAGAGGGATCAGCCCCAGCATTTT.

Ten or more counts support this clonotype. V usage is TRBV29-1 and J usage is TRBJ2-1; D remains ambiguous. V dropped 1 base and J dropped 0 bases, with 10 bases sitting between them. The CDR3 has 15 residues. Germline assignment: CDR1 SQVTM and CDR2 ANQGSEA. The CDR3 nucleotides read TGCAGCGTTGAAGGTTGGAAAAGCTCCTACAATGAGCAGTTCTTC. The encoded protein is CSVEGWKSSYNEQFF.

This clonotype was picked up a small number of times. The chain couples TRBV25-1 to TRBJ1-6; 10 bases line up with TRBD1. V gave up 7 bases and J gave up 9 bases; unmatched junction bases: 3. This CDR3 has 13 amino acids. The germline V gene encodes CDR1 MGHDK and CDR2 SYGVNS. The CDR3 here is CASMGTGVSPLHF. CDR3 DNA: TGTGCCAGCATGGGGACAGGGGTTTCACCCCTCCACTTT.

This clonotype was recorded many times. The V and J genes are TRBV27 and TRBJ2-7; 9 bases map to TRBD2. The V gene's germline CDR1 is MNHEY and CDR2 SMNVEV (reference sequence). The CDR3 covers 15 residues. Germline trimming cut 4 bases from V and 6 bases from J; bases unmatched to any gene: 10. CDR3 sequence: CASSSGTSPESEQYF. CDR3 DNA: TGTGCCAGCAGTTCGGGGACTAGCCCGGAGTCCGAGCAGTACTTC.

The gene calls are TRBV20-1 and TRBJ2-7, with a possible D match to TRBD1 (6 bases). CDR1 is DFQATT and CDR2 is SNEGSKA in the germline V gene (reference sequence). The CDR3 has 12 residues. V was trimmed by 5 bases and J by 4 bases, leaving 12 bases between them. CDR3 in DNA: TGCAGTGCTGAAAAACAGGGTTACGAGCAGTACTTC. Its protein product is CSAEKQGYEQYF.

This sequence joins TRBV7-9 and TRBJ2-1, with D tentatively TRBD1 (6 bases). This CDR3 comprises 14 residues. CDR1 and CDR2 (germline): SEHNR, FQNEAQ (reference sequence). Trimming took 9 bases from V and 6 from J, leaving 18 bases between them. The CDR3 reads CASNALDSSNEQFF. In nucleotides, the CDR3 is TGTGCCAGTAACGCCCTGGACAGTAGCAATGAGCAGTTCTTC.

The chain employs TRBV28 and TRBJ1-1; no reliable D call. CDR3 size: 12 residues. Germline V gene sequence: CDR1 MDHEN, CDR2 SYDVKM. V lost 5 bases to trimming and J lost 3 bases, with 7 bases between them. The CDR3 region is CASSTVYTEAFF. CDR3 sequence (DNA): TGTGCCAGCAGTACCGTGTACACTGAAGCTTTCTTT.

This clonotype was counted a few times. The J gene is TRBJ1-2, the V gene TRBV18; 8 positions agree with TRBD1. CDR1 and CDR2 from the germline V gene are KGHSH and LQKENI. The CDR3 covers 14 residues. V shed 6 bases and J 8 bases; nucleotides not matched to a gene: 11. The CDR3: CASSPTDRGGGYTF. In DNA form, the CDR3 reads TGTGCCAGCTCCCCCACTGACAGGGGTGGCGGCTACACCTTC.

This clonotype occurred a few times. CDR3 amino acids: CASSRTLTGSGANVLTF. As DNA, the CDR3 is TGTGCCAGCAGCCGAACACTTACAGGATCTGGGGCCAACGTCCTGACTTTC. The chain employs TRBV7-2 and TRBJ2-6; D may be TRBD1 (5 bases). This CDR3 has 17 residues. Between the trimmed V and J ends, which lost 5 bases and 1 base, there was a span of 15 bases. Looked up from germline, CDR1 is SGHTA and CDR2 is FQGNSA.

This chain joins TRBV7-2 and TRBJ1-6; D perhaps matches TRBD1 (5 bases). V lost 1 base, J lost 9 bases, and 13 bases lay in between. The CDR3 totals 15 residues. The V gene's germline CDR1 is SGHTA and CDR2 FQGNSA. CDR3 bases: TGTGCCAGCAGCTTAGTAGGGGCGTACGGTTCACCCCTCCACTTT. Its protein is CASSLVGAYGSPLHF.

The chain is built from TRBV12-3 or TRBV12-4 and TRBJ1-1, with D unresolved. CDR3 length: 15 amino acids. The ends were cut back, 3 bases at V and 1 base at J, with 12 bases in the middle. The CDR3: CASSFKGSGNTEAFF. The CDR3 DNA reads as TGTGCCAGCAGTTTTAAAGGTTCGGGGAACACTGAAGCTTTCTTT.

The gene calls are TRBV10-3 and TRBJ1-4, with 8 bases fitting TRBD1. The CDR3 has 15 residues. Germline lookup yields CDR1 ENHRY and CDR2 SYGVKD. V shed 6 bases, J shed 8 bases, and the junction held 11 bases outside the gene matches. CDR3: CAISYDRGGIEKLFF. CDR3 DNA sequence: TGTGCCATCAGCTACGACAGGGGTGGGATCGAAAAACTGTTTTTT.

The V gene is TRBV6-5, the J gene TRBJ1-2; D call uncertain. The V gene lost 0 bases and the J gene lost 5 bases, with 7 bases spanning the gap. Germline-derived CDR1 and CDR2 are MNHEY and SVGAGI. The CDR3 sequence is 13 residues long. The CDR3 sequence is CASSYSGGYGYTF. The CDR3 DNA reads TGTGCCAGCAGTTACTCAGGAGGGTATGGCTACACCTTC.

This clonotype has at least ten counts. The CDR3 bases are TGCGCCAGCAGCCAGGGACAGGGGGTCGCAGATACGCAGTATTTT. Translation gives CASSQGQGVADTQYF. The rearrangement links TRBV5-1 to TRBJ2-3, with 11 bases lining up with TRBD1. V trimming: 4 bases; J trimming: 4 bases; junction bases outside the gene matches: 5. CDR1 SGHRS and CDR2 YFSETQ come from the germline V gene. CDR3 size: 15 residues.

This sequence joins TRBV12-3 or TRBV12-4 and TRBJ2-2; tentative D call: TRBD2 (6 bases). V lost 6 bases and J lost 0, with 11 bases in between. The CDR3 loop spans 15 amino acids. The CDR3, as DNA: TGTGCCAGCAGCGCCAGCGGGCCGAACACCGGGGAGCTGTTTTTT. The encoded protein is CASSASGPNTGELFF.

The rearrangement links TRBV4-1 to TRBJ1-3, with D tentatively TRBD1 (6 bases). The CDR3 runs to 16 residues. V lost 1 base and J lost 2, with 12 bases in between. Per germline, CDR1 MGHRA and CDR2 YSYEKL. CDR3 sequence (DNA): TGCGCCAGCAGCCAAGGACCCGGGACAACTGGAAACACCATATATTTT. Its translation is CASSQGPGTTGNTIYF.

This clonotype came up a few times. This chain uses TRBV9 with TRBJ2-1; either TRBD1 or TRBD2 may supply D (6 bases each). Trimming took off 0 bases at V and 7 bases at J, with 11 bases between the two ends. The CDR3 has 14 residues. Looked up from germline, CDR1 is SGDLS and CDR2 is YYNGEE. The CDR3 nucleotides are TGTGCCAGCAGCGTAGCTACAGGGAGGAATGAGCAGTTCTTC. Translating it yields CASSVATGRNEQFF.

This clonotype has only a few counts. The chain carries TRBV11-2 and TRBJ2-5, with 9 positions matching TRBD1. The J segment lost 5 bases and the V segment lost 4 bases, leaving 11 bases of the junction unmatched. The CDR3 is 16 residues long. The germline V gene has CDR1 SGHAT and CDR2 FQNNGV. The CDR3 sequence: CASSSLSGTGWETQYF. As DNA, the CDR3 is TGTGCCAGCAGCTCCCTATCCGGGACAGGGTGGGAGACCCAGTACTTC.

The V and J genes are TRBV20-1 and TRBJ2-1; no definite D call. V lost 0 bases to trimming and J lost 1 base, with 10 bases between them. Germline CDR1 and CDR2: DFQATT and SNEGSKA (reference sequence). This CDR3 is 15 amino acids long. This chain's CDR3 is CSARDRRLSYNEQFF. In nucleotides, the CDR3 is TGCAGTGCTAGAGATCGGCGGCTATCCTACAATGAGCAGTTCTTC.

V and J are TRBV4-3 and TRBJ2-3; TRBD2 matches at 11 bases. The CDR3 spans 16 residues. Germline V gene data show CDR1 as LGHNA and CDR2 as YSLEER. Unmatched junction bases numbered 4, after V lost 3 bases and J lost 2 bases. CDR3 DNA sequence: TGCGCCAGCAGCCAGGGGACTAGCGGTACCACAGATACGCAGTATTTT. This translates into CASSQGTSGTTDTQYF.

The chain combines TRBV10-3 with TRBJ1-6, with 8 bases matching TRBD1. Germline V gene data show CDR1 as ENHRY and CDR2 as SYGVKD. The trim removed 2 bases at V and 6 bases at J, leaving 0 bases unmatched. CDR3 length: 14 amino acids. This CDR3 reads CAISETGGNSPLHF. In nucleotides, the CDR3 is TGTGCCATCAGTGAGACAGGGGGTAATTCACCCCTCCACTTT.

This clonotype has a handful of counts. The chain is built from TRBV4-3 and TRBJ2-1; a weak D match, TRBD2 (6 bases). The germline V gene encodes CDR1 LGHNA and CDR2 YSLEER. CDR3 length: 16 amino acids. V shed 0 bases and J shed 3 bases, with 12 bases lying between them. The CDR3 loop reads CASSQDPGGDYNEQFF. DNA of the CDR3: TGCGCCAGCAGCCAAGACCCTGGCGGGGACTACAATGAGCAGTTCTTC.

This clonotype was recorded a few times. The chain recombines TRBV7-9 with TRBJ2-3, with 11 nucleotides matching TRBD2. Germline-derived CDR1 and CDR2 are SEHNR and FQNEAQ (reference sequence). The CDR3 totals 15 residues. V shed 4 bases, J shed 4 bases, and the junction held 4 bases outside the gene matches. This CDR3 reads CASSSTSGMSDTQYF. In nucleotides, the CDR3 is TGTGCCAGCAGCTCGACTAGCGGGATGTCAGATACGCAGTATTTT.

This clonotype appeared many times. As DNA, the CDR3 is TGCGCCAGCAGCCTCGGTGGACAGGGGGCCTTTGGCTACACCTTC. Protein sequence: CASSLGGQGAFGYTF. The chain is built from TRBV5-1 and TRBJ1-2; 11 bases are a match to TRBD1. In germline, CDR1 is SGHRS, CDR2 YFSETQ. The CDR3 loop spans 15 amino acids. J lost 7 bases, V lost 4 bases, and 9 bases had no gene match.